Below are 25 T cell receptor beta chains sequenced from a single sample in a study of blood T cell repertoires in COVID-19. Generated by immunoSEQ multiplex PCR, the TCRdb table keeps only in-frame clones and is missing some. The repertoire holds some 77,000 clones, with around four fifths as singletons. The sequencing input was peripheral blood. The receptors were sampled from a woman aged 55-70 years with acute or convalescent COVID-19.

The rearrangement joins TRBV11-2 to TRBJ2-7, with 7 bases that match TRBD1. CDR1 is SGHAT, CDR2 FQNNGV, per germline. The CDR3 loop spans 16 amino acids. V shed 4 bases and J 0 bases; nucleotides not matched to a gene: 9. This CDR3 is CASSSVDRSYSYEQYF. The CDR3 DNA reads as TGTGCCAGCAGCTCCGTGGACAGGAGTTACTCCTACGAGCAGTACTTC.

The chain employs TRBV4-1 and TRBJ2-3; 9 positions match TRBD2. Looked up from germline, CDR1 is MGHRA and CDR2 is YSYEKL. This CDR3 spans 19 amino acids. The V segment lost 6 bases and the J segment 0 bases; nucleotides outside the gene matches: 16. CDR3 DNA: TGCGCCAGCAGACTTGTTTCCGGCGGGAGGGACCCTAGCACAGATACGCAGTATTTT. Protein product: CASRLVSGGRDPSTDTQYF.

This clone was detected only a few times. The chain carries TRBV5-1 and TRBJ2-2; 8 bases agree with TRBD1. The germline V gene has CDR1 SGHRS and CDR2 YFSETQ. The length of the CDR3 is 14 residues. V was clipped by 6 bases and J by 6 bases; unmatched bases: 7. The chain's CDR3 is CASTGQGRAGELFF. The CDR3 region has the DNA TGCGCCAGCACTGGACAGGGTAGGGCCGGGGAGCTGTTTTTT.

CDR3 region: CATSDRRRGNTGELFF. The CDR3 DNA reads as TGTGCCACCAGTGACCGCCGCAGGGGGAACACCGGGGAGCTGTTTTTT. This chain links TRBV24-1 with TRBJ2-2; the D gene is possibly TRBD1 (6 bases). The CDR3 spans 16 residues. Germline V gives CDR1 KGHDR, CDR2 SFDVKD. V was shortened by 4 bases and J by 1 base, with 12 bases between the two germline ends.

CDR3 DNA: TGTGCCAGCCGCTACGGGGGGGTCACTGAAGCTTTCTTT. The encoded protein is CASRYGGVTEAFF. The chain carries TRBV2 and TRBJ1-1; D is perhaps TRBD1 (5 bases). Germline CDR1 and CDR2: SNHLY and FYNNEI. This CDR3 is 13 amino acids long. V was trimmed by 8 bases and J by 4 bases, leaving 14 bases between them. The complete variable domain, with remaining parts taken from reference TRBV2 and TRBJ1-1, reads EPEVTQTPSHQVTQMGQEVILRCVPISNHLYFYWYRQILGQKVEFLVSFYNNEISEKSEIFDDQFSVERPDGSNFTLKIRSTKLEDSAMYFCASRYGGVTEAFFGQGTRLTVV.

The chain joins TRBV7-8 to TRBJ2-1; D gene unclear. The CDR3 extends over 16 amino acids. From germline, CDR1 is SGHVS and CDR2 FQNEAQ. V was trimmed by 2 bases and J by 3 bases, leaving 14 bases between them. Written as DNA, the CDR3 is TGTGCCAGCAGCTTAACCGGCGGCACTAACTACAATGAGCAGTTCTTC. It translates to CASSLTGGTNYNEQFF. Using reference TRBV7-8 and TRBJ2-1 for the parts outside the CDR3, the full variable domain is GAGVSQSPRYKVAKRGQDVALRCDPISGHVSLFWYQQALGQGPEFLTYFQNEAQLDKSGLPSDRFFAERPEGSVSTLKIQRTQQEDSAVYLCASSLTGGTNYNEQFFGPGTRLTVL.

There are a few counts of this clone. The chain employs TRBV27 and TRBJ2-4, with 10 bases lining up with TRBD1. The CDR3 has 15 residues. J was trimmed by 4 bases and V by 6 bases; bases with no gene match: 6. Germline values: CDR1 MNHEY, CDR2 SMNVEV (reference sequence). This CDR3 reads CASRPGGQGKNIQYF. The CDR3 nucleotides read TGTGCCAGCAGGCCGGGGGGACAGGGGAAAAACATTCAGTACTTC.

This chain joins TRBV19 and TRBJ2-7; weak D call: TRBD2 (5 bases). CDR3 length equals 14 residues. Trimming left V 3 bases short and J 4 bases short, with 13 bases between. Germline loops: CDR1 LNHDA, CDR2 SQIVND (reference sequence). In DNA form, the CDR3 reads TGTGCCAGTAGTATGATAGCTGGGAGTTACGAGCAGTACTTC. It yields the protein CASSMIAGSYEQYF.

This clone is a singleton in its sample. The chain uses TRBV3-1 (or the pseudogene TRBV3-2) and TRBJ1-4; 9 bases map to TRBD1. Trimming took 2 bases from V and 3 from J; bases not matched to a gene: 7. The CDR3 contains 17 residues. Germline V gene data show CDR1 as LGHDT and CDR2 as YNNKEL (reference sequence). The CDR3 here is CASSQRGQGISNEKLFF. As DNA, the CDR3 is TGTGCCAGCAGCCAAAGGGGACAGGGAATCTCTAATGAAAAACTGTTTTTT.

The genes are TRBV5-4 and TRBJ2-3, with 14 bases lining up with TRBD2. V shed 4 bases, J shed 0 bases, and the junction held 4 bases outside the gene matches. CDR1 and CDR2 (germline): SGHNT, YYREEE (reference sequence). This CDR3 is built from 17 residues. DNA for the CDR3: TGTGCCAGCAGCCGGACTAGCGGGGGGCCTAGCACAGATACGCAGTATTTT. Translation: CASSRTSGGPSTDTQYF.

V gene TRBV6-2 or TRBV6-3 combines with J gene TRBJ1-5; unclear D gene. Trimming pared 6 bases from V and 4 bases from J, leaving 13 bases between. The germline gives CDR1 MNHEY, CDR2 SVGEGT. CDR3 length: 14 residues. The CDR3 loop is CASSARGGNQPQHF. In DNA form, the CDR3 reads TGTGCCAGCAGCGCGCGAGGAGGTAATCAGCCCCAGCATTTT.

The J gene is TRBJ1-6, the V gene TRBV7-2; 8 bases line up with TRBD1. The CDR3 runs 15 residues. Unmatched junction bases numbered 10, after V lost 5 bases and J lost 10 bases. Per the germline V gene, CDR1 is SGHTA and CDR2 is FQGNSA. The CDR3: CASSPGQGIRSPLHF. The DNA for the CDR3 is TGTGCCAGCAGCCCAGGACAGGGAATTAGGTCACCCCTCCACTTT.

CDR3 bases: TGTGCCAGTAGTATCGGGGGTGCGGGGCCCCAGCATTTT. Protein: CASSIGGAGPQHF. The genes are TRBV19 and TRBJ1-5; maybe TRBD1 (5 bases). Germline lookup yields CDR1 LNHDA and CDR2 SQIVND (reference sequence). Trimming took off 3 bases at V and 9 bases at J, with 12 bases between the two ends. CDR3 size: 13 residues. Drawing the rest from reference TRBV19 and TRBJ1-5, the complete variable domain is DGGITQSPKYLFRKEGQNVTLSCEQNLNHDAMYWYRQDPGQGLRLIYYSQIVNDFQKGDIAEGYSVSREKKESFPLTVTSAQKNPTAFYLCASSIGGAGPQHFGDGTRLSIL.

This chain uses TRBV5-1 with TRBJ1-4, with unresolved D. The germline gives CDR1 SGHRS, CDR2 YFSETQ. The CDR3 is 18 residues long. V was trimmed by 4 bases and J by 0 bases, leaving 19 bases between them. For the CDR3, the DNA is TGCGCCAGCAGCGGTCGACATGAGCCTACTGCAACTAATGAAAAACTGTTTTTT. It yields the protein CASSGRHEPTATNEKLFF.

V and J are TRBV19 and TRBJ2-7; 7 nucleotides match TRBD2. In germline, CDR1 is LNHDA, CDR2 SQIVND (reference sequence). This CDR3 contains 14 residues. The V gene end was trimmed by 7 bases and the J gene end by 3 bases; junction bases not matched to a gene: 9. CDR3 DNA sequence: TGTGCCAGTAAAAGGGACTATAATTTCTACGAGCAGTACTTC. Protein product: CASKRDYNFYEQYF.

The sample holds one count of this clone. This chain links TRBV28 with TRBJ2-3, with D unclear. Trimming shortened V by 3 bases and J by 1 base, and 8 bases separated the two germline ends. The V gene's germline CDR1 is MDHEN and CDR2 SYDVKM. This CDR3 has 14 residues. The CDR3 region is CASSFLSGTDTQYF. CDR3 sequence (DNA): TGTGCCAGCAGTTTTCTATCGGGCACAGATACGCAGTATTTT.

The CDR3, as DNA: TGTGCCAGCAGTTTATCAAGGACAGGGAATTATGGCTACACCTTC. Its protein product is CASSLSRTGNYGYTF. V gene TRBV27 combines with J gene TRBJ1-2; 8 nucleotides agree with TRBD1. Germline CDR1 MNHEY, CDR2 SMNVEV (reference sequence). V gave up 0 bases and J gave up 5 bases; unmatched junction bases: 5. This CDR3 spans 15 amino acids.

This clone was detected only a few times. The rearrangement uses TRBV14 and TRBJ2-7; TRBD2 matches 11 bases. This CDR3 is 14 amino acids long. V gave up 5 bases and J gave up 7 bases; unmatched junction bases: 7. Germline assignment: CDR1 SGHDN and CDR2 FVKESK. CDR3 protein: CASSRLAGSREQYF. CDR3 DNA: TGTGCCAGCAGCAGACTAGCGGGATCACGAGAGCAGTACTTC.

This chain links TRBV9 with TRBJ1-2; D unresolved. The germline V and J ends were trimmed by 0 bases and 6 bases, with 15 bases remaining between them. Germline V CDR1 and CDR2: SGDLS, YYNGEE. CDR3 size: 15 residues. Here the CDR3 DNA reads TGTGCCAGCAGCGTAGATGCATCTCGGGAGCATGGCTACACCTTC. As protein: CASSVDASREHGYTF.

The chain joins TRBV6-5 to TRBJ2-2; D remains unclear. V was pared by 0 bases and J by 4 bases, with 9 bases between. The CDR3 sequence is 15 residues long. Germline V lookup: CDR1 MNHEY, CDR2 SVGAGI. CDR3 DNA: TGTGCCAGCAGTTACTCGAAATCAGGCACCGGGGAGCTGTTTTTT. It encodes CASSYSKSGTGELFF.

The chain is built from TRBV19 and TRBJ1-6, with D perhaps TRBD1 (6 bases). CDR1 and CDR2 (germline): LNHDA, SQIVND (reference sequence). The CDR3 is made up of 16 amino acids. The germline V and J ends were trimmed by 2 bases and 9 bases, with 17 bases remaining between them. The CDR3: CASSITPLQGISPLHF. CDR3 in DNA: TGTGCCAGTAGTATAACCCCATTGCAGGGGATTTCACCCCTCCACTTT.

The J gene is TRBJ1-1, the V gene TRBV12-2. TRBV12-2 is a pseudogene locus. The CDR3 sequence is 18 residues long. CDR3 DNA: TGTGCAAGTCGCTACCAATCGACCGGGTTAGGTCGCAACACTGAAGCTTTCTTT. Translated: CASRYQSTGLGRNTEAFF.

The rearrangement joins TRBV9 to TRBJ2-3, with TRBD2 as a possible D gene (6 bases). Germline CDR1 is SGDLS and CDR2 is YYNGEE. Trimming took 2 bases from V and 0 from J, leaving 22 bases between them. The CDR3 totals 19 residues. Written as DNA, the CDR3 is TGTGCCAGCAGCGTCCGTCGCGGGACTCCCGGTACTAGCACAGATACGCAGTATTTT. Translating gives CASSVRRGTPGTSTDTQYF.

This sequence joins TRBV3-1 (or the pseudogene TRBV3-2) and TRBJ2-7; a possible D gene is TRBD1 (5 bases). Germline V gene data show CDR1 as LGHDT and CDR2 as YNNKEL (reference sequence). V lost 6 bases and J 6 bases, leaving 18 bases between the germline ends. This CDR3 has 14 residues. The CDR3 reads CASRHRQSSGEQYF. In nucleotides, the CDR3 is TGTGCCAGCAGACACAGACAGTCCTCGGGCGAGCAGTACTTC.

V gene TRBV2 combines with J gene TRBJ2-2, with a possible D match to TRBD2 (5 bases). This CDR3 has 15 amino acids. Trimming left V 7 bases short and J 0 bases short, with 12 bases between. Germline CDR1 reads SNHLY; CDR2 reads FYNNEI. The CDR3 loop is CASKFLEANTGELFF. The DNA for the CDR3 is TGTGCCAGCAAATTTCTGGAGGCGAACACCGGGGAGCTGTTTTTT.